The sequence of this TCR beta chain was determined in a study of response to subunit inactivated influenza vaccine. Germline CDR1 and CDR2: DFQATT and SNEGSKA (reference sequence). V shed 3 bases, J shed 4 bases, and the junction held 5 bases outside the gene matches. CDR3 length: 13 residues. TCRdb re-called the RT-PCR reads with MiXCR, one entry per CDR3 protein. The sample has hundreds of thousands of distinct CDR3 sequences; 12% are singletons. This clonotype was seen repeatedly, ten times or more. This sequence joins TRBV20-1 and TRBJ2-7, with 8 bases fitting TRBD2. This receptor was taken from a man between 45 and 60 years old who received an inactivated influenza vaccine. The material sequenced was PBMCs from blood, taken on the day of vaccination. CDR3 residues: CSARETSDYEQYF. In DNA form, the CDR3 reads TGCAGTGCTAGGGAGACTAGCGATTACGAGCAGTACTTC.